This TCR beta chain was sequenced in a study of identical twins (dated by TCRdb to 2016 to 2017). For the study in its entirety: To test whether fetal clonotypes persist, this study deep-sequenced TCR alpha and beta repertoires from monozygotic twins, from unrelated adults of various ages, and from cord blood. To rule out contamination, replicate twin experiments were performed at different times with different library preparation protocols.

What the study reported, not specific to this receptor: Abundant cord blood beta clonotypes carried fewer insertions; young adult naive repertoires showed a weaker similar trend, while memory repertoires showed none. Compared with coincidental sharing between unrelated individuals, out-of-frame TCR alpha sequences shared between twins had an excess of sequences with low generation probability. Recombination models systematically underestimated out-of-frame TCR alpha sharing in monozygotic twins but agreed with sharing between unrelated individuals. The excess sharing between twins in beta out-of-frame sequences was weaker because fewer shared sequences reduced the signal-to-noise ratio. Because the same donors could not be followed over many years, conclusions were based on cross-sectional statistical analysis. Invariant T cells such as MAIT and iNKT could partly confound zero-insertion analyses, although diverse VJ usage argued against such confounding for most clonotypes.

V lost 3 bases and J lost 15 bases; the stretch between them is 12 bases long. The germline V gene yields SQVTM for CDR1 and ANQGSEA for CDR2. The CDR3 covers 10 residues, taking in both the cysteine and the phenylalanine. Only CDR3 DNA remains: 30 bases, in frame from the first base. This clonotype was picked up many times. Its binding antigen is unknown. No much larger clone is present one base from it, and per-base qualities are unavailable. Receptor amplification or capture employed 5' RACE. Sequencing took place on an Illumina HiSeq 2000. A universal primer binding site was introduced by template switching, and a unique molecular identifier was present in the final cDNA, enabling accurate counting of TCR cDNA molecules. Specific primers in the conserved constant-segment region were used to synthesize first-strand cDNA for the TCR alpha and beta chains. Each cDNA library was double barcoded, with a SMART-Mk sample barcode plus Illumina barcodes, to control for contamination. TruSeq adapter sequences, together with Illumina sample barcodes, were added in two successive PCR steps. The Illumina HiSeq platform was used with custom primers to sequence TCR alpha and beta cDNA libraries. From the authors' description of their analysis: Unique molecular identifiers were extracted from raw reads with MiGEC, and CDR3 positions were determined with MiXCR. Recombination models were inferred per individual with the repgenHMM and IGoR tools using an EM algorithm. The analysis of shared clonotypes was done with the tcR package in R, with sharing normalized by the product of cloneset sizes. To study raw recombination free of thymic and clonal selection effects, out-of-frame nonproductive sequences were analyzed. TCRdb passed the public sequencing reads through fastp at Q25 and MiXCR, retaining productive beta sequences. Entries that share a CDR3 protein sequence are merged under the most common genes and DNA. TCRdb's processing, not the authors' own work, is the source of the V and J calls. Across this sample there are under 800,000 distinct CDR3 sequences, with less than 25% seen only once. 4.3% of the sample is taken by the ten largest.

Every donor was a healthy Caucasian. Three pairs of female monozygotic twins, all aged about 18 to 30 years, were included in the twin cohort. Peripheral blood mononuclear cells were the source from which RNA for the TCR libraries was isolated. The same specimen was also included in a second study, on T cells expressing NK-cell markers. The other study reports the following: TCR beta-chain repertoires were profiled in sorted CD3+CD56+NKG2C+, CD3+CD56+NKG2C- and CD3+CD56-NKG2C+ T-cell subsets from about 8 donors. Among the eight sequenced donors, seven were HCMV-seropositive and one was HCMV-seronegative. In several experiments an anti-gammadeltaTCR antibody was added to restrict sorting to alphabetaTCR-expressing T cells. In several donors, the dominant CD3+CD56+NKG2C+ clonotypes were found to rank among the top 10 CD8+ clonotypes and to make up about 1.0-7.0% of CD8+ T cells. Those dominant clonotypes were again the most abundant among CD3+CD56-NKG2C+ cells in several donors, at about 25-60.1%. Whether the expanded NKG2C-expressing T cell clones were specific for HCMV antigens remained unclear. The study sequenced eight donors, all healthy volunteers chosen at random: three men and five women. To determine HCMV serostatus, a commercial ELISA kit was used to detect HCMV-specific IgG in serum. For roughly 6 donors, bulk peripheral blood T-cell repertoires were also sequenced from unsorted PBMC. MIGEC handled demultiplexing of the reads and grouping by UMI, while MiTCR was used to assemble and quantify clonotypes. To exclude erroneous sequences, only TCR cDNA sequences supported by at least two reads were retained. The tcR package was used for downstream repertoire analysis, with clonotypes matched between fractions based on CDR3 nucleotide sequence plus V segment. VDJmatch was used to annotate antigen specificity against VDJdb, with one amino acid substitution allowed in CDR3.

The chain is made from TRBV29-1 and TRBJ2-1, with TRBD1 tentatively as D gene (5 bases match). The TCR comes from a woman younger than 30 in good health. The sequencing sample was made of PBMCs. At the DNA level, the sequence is TGCAGCGTTGACGAAGGGGTCGGGTTCTTC. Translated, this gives CSVDEGVGFF.